The present T cell receptor (beta chain) was sequenced within a study of graft-versus-host responses after intestinal transplantation (dated by TCRdb to about 2021). With respect to the entire study: Multivisceral, liver-intestinal, or isolated intestinal transplants were received by the recipients. After intestinal transplantation, graft-versus-host and host-versus-graft alloreactive T cell clones in the graft, circulation and bone marrow were tracked using bulk TCR-beta CDR3 sequencing. Rather than going through the commercial service, samples from a few later patients were sequenced in-house on an Illumina MiSeq and processed with MiXCR. Of the roughly 26 intestinal transplant recipients enrolled in the cohort, one of whom was a retransplant, 3 patients without pretransplant specimens were excluded. A peak of at least 4% donor T cells among recipient peripheral blood mononuclear cells was the definition used for donor T cell macrochimerism. Alloreactive clones were identified by sequencing pre-transplant mixed lymphocyte reaction products and comparing them with unstimulated pre-transplant donor and recipient T cells. Every recipient was given anti-thymocyte globulin induction, then maintenance tacrolimus and steroids for approximately 3 years.

What the study reported, not specific to this receptor: In patients with donor T cell macrochimerism, the allografts had high GvH to HvG T cell clonal ratios. Peak levels of circulating GvH clones were associated with declines in HvG clones early after transplant. The conclusions were limited by the relatively low number and heterogeneity of the intestinal transplant patients. GvH clones were detected in recipient bone marrow, and some appeared earlier in ileal mucosa or blood, consistent with an intestinal mucosal origin.

The meaning of the sample's time point label: cells obtained before transplantation from donor or recipient. CD3+CD4+ and CD3+CD8+ populations were FACS-sorted from unstimulated pre-transplant donor and recipient cells taken from spleen or lymph nodes. A note on this clone: No antigen is known for it. No base quality information exists; no much larger clone differs at one position.

Library construction relied on the immunoSEQ multiplex PCR assay. For most patients, genomic DNA was isolated with the Qiagen DNeasy Blood and Tissue Kit and shipped frozen to Adaptive Biotechnologies for TCR sequencing. For most patients, high-throughput TCR-beta CDR3 sequencing of genomic DNA was performed by Adaptive Biotechnologies. Per the source publication's procedure: TCR sequencing data for roughly 20 patients were retrieved from Adaptive's ImmunoSEQ software; three other patients were processed with MiXCR and VDJtools. CD4 versus CD8 sorting errors were corrected by removing sequences found in both subsets at a frequency ratio below 5:1. CDR3 nucleotide sequences shared between donor and recipient were removed because their origin could not be assigned. Alloreactive clones required at least 2-fold expansion over unstimulated cells and minimum CFSE-low frequency of 0.002% (template counts) or 0.001% (read counts). Clones detected in sequenced pre-transplant spleen, lymph node, or MLR CFSE-low populations of the donor or recipient were defined as mappable. Cumulative frequency of alloreactive clones was calculated as a percentage of all sequences weighted by copy number. This immuneACCESS table, as held by TCRdb, lists in-frame sequences with V and J called but not all clones. Of the missing ones, under half trace to an unresolved V gene in checked studies; the others have no known cause. V, J and clone size are those of that table, while D and trimming were read from the DNA. This sample gives almost 40,000 clones in total; roughly 95% of them show up just once. Roughly 0.22% of the sample rests with the top ten.

Here the sequenced sample was unstimulated CD8+ T cells sorted from spleen or lymph node cells, taken before transplant. This TCR came from a human donor who was the organ donor for an intestinal transplant.

CDR3 reads: CASSLGPPGNPNYGYTF. The bases read TGTGCCAGCAGCTTAGGTCCCCCCGGTAACCCTAACTATGGCTACACCTTC. Recombination linked TRBV11-3 to TRBJ1-2; the D gene cannot be resolved reliably. The V end loses 1 base and the J end loses 0 bases, and a stretch of 15 bases separates them. CDR1 and CDR2, looked up from the germline V gene, are SGHNT and YENEEA. Taken from cysteine to phenylalanine, the CDR3 has 17 residues. The CDR3 DNA has 51 bases and is translated from base 1.